Listed below are T cell receptor beta chains from one sample, sequenced in a study of shared clonotypes between healthy human individuals. TCRdb's copy holds only in-frame clones and misses some; the assay was immunoSEQ multiplex PCR. The top ten clones hold 51% of a sample with under 80,000 clones, about 65% of them seen once. Sequenced sample: memory CD8+ T cells sorted from blood. These receptors originate from a man younger than 45 in good health. Both conserved end residues are part of each CDR3. D genes are given only for firm matches. Not all rows give a size; the values are once, few, many and, for expanded clones, a class.

-	TRBV5-1	TRBJ2-3	-	TGCGCCAGCAGCGGGGAGACAGTCCTAAATACGCAGTATTTT	CASSGETVLNTQYF
-	TRBV19	TRBJ2-7	-	TGTGCCAGTAGTATAGGCCTGACCTACGAGCAGTACTTC	CASSIGLTYEQYF
-	TRBV5-1	TRBJ2-5	-	TGCGCCAGCAGCCGGGCAGGAGGGACCGAGACCCAGTACTTC	CASSRAGGTETQYF
-	TRBV13	TRBJ2-1	TRBD2	TGTGCCAGCAGAACGACAGCGGGATTTTCGCCTTCGTCCTACAATGAGCAGTTCTTC	CASRTTAGFSPSSYNEQFF
-	TRBV7-6	TRBJ1-1	-	TGTGCCAGCAGCTTAGCGGGGGACAACGAAGCTTTCTTT	CASSLAGDNEAFF
once	TRBV28	TRBJ2-1	-	TGTGCCAGCGCCCAGTTTCTTTCCAATGAGCAGTTCTTC	CASAQFLSNEQFF
-	TRBV7-4	TRBJ2-3	TRBD2	TGTGCCAGCAGCTTAAGCAGCAGCGGGAGGGCCACAGATACGCAGTATTTT	CASSLSSSGRATDTQYF
once	TRBV9	TRBJ2-7	-	TGTGCCAGCAGCGTAGTTGGGGGGCATCCGTCTTTTGTGGGTTTCGCCTACGAGCAGTACTTC	CASSVVGGHPSFVGFAYEQYF
-	TRBV2	TRBJ2-7	-	TGTGCCAGCAGTGTACCACATAGCACCGGGACTTTATCCTACGAGCAGTACTTC	CASSVPHSTGTLSYEQYF
-	TRBV19	TRBJ1-5	-	TGTGCCAGTAGACCGGGACGCTATAGCAATCAGCCCCAGCATTTT	CASRPGRYSNQPQHF
-	TRBV7-9	TRBJ2-7	-	TGTGCCAGCAGCTTAGACAGGGGAGGCGAGCAGTACTTC	CASSLDRGGEQYF
-	TRBV5-4	TRBJ2-7	TRBD2	TGTGCCAGCAGCTTGGAGGGAGGGCTCGAGCAGTACTTC	CASSLEGGLEQYF
-	TRBV6-1	TRBJ1-5	-	TGTGCCAGCAGTGCTGTCATCCCCAACCAGGCCCAGCCCCAGCATTTT	CASSAVIPNQAQPQHF
-	TRBV29-1	TRBJ2-5	TRBD2	TGCAGCGTTGAGACTAGCGGGGAAGAGACCCAGTACTTC	CSVETSGEETQYF
-	TRBV29-1	TRBJ2-1	-	TGCAGCGTTTGCCCTAGCGTGGACTACAATGAGCAGTTCTTC	CSVCPSVDYNEQFF
once	TRBV7-9	TRBJ2-1	TRBD1	TGTGCCAGCAGCGAAATCTCCGGGACAGGGTTCGGTGAGCAGTTCTTC	CASSEISGTGFGEQFF
-	TRBV25-1	TRBJ2-7	TRBD1	TGTGCCACCCAAGGTGGGACAGGGGCCTACGAGCAGTACTTC	CATQGGTGAYEQYF
-	TRBV6-6	TRBJ2-1	-	TGTGCCAGCAGTTACTCGAGAGAGAGGGGGGACAATGAGCAGTTCTTC	CASSYSRERGDNEQFF
-	TRBV5-5	TRBJ2-2	-	TGTGCCAGCAGGATGAAATCGGGTAACACCGGGGAGCTGTTTTTT	CASRMKSGNTGELFF
few	TRBV7-2	TRBJ2-5	-	TGTGCCAGCAGCCCCCGCCCAAACCAAGAGACCCAGTACTTC	CASSPRPNQETQYF
-	TRBV29-1	TRBJ1-1	-	TGCAGCGTTGCAGCGGGGTGGGGGATGAACACTGAAGCTTTCTTT	CSVAAGWGMNTEAFF
-	TRBV27	TRBJ2-1	TRBD2	TGTGCCAGCAGTTTAGCTAGCGGAAATGAGCAGTTCTTC	CASSLASGNEQFF
few	TRBV6-6	TRBJ2-5	-	TGTGCCAGCAGTTACGCGAGGGAACAGGGTCAAGAGACCCAGTACTTC	CASSYAREQGQETQYF